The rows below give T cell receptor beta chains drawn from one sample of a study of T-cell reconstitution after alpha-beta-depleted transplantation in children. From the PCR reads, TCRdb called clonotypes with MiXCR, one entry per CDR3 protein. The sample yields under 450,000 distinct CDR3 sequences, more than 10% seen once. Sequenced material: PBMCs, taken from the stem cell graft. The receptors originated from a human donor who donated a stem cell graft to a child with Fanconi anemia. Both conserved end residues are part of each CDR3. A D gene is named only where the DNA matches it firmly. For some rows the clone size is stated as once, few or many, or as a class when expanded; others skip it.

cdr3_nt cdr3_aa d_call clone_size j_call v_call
TGTGCCAGCAGTCTCTTAGTCGATGACGGAGACGCTTTCTTT CASSLLVDDGDAFF NA many TRBJ1-1 TRBV6-5
TGCAGTGCCGCCAGGTCCTCCCATACGCAGTATTTT CSAARSSHTQYF NA many TRBJ2-3 TRBV20-1
TGTGCCAGCACCAACAGGGGACAGCAAGAGACCCAGTACTTC CASTNRGQQETQYF TRBD1 NA TRBJ2-5 TRBV6-1
TGCGCCAGCAGCTTGACCGGGACAAACACCGGGGAGCTGTTTTTT CASSLTGTNTGELFF NA many TRBJ2-2 TRBV5-1
TGCGCCAGCAGCACGAGGACAGGGGGAGAATCACCCCTCCACTTT CASSTRTGGESPLHF TRBD1 many TRBJ1-6 TRBV5-1
TGTGCCAGCAGCTTGGGGGAGGTCCCAGATACGCAGTATTTT CASSLGEVPDTQYF NA many TRBJ2-3 TRBV3-1
TGCGCCAGCAAGGACCCGAACACTGAAGCTTTCTTT CASKDPNTEAFF NA many TRBJ1-1 TRBV5-1
TGCGCCAGCAGCCCGGGGACTAGCGGCATCACAGATACGCAGTATTTT CASSPGTSGITDTQYF TRBD2 many TRBJ2-3 TRBV5-1
TGCAGTGCTAGAGCACTCGACTCAGGCCAAGAGACCCAGTACTTC CSARALDSGQETQYF NA many TRBJ2-5 TRBV20-1
TGTGCCAGCAAGGCCACAGGGGGGAGCACCGGGGAGCTGTTTTTT CASKATGGSTGELFF TRBD1 few TRBJ2-2 TRBV6-2/TRBV6-3
TGTGCCAGCAGTGGGACTGGTAATGAGCAGTTCTTC CASSGTGNEQFF NA many TRBJ2-1 TRBV6-6
TGCGCCAGCAGCTCACAGGGTCCAAATGAGCAGTTCTTC CASSSQGPNEQFF NA NA TRBJ2-1 TRBV5-1
TGTGCCAGCAGCTCCATAGGGGGGGGCTACGAGCAGTACTTC CASSSIGGGYEQYF NA few TRBJ2-7 TRBV11-2
TGCAGTGCTAATAATAACTATGGCTACACCTTC CSANNNYGYTF NA NA TRBJ1-2 TRBV20-1
TGTGCCAGCAGTTTCTATGCGGGGGGGGTCGGAGAGACCCAGTACTTC CASSFYAGGVGETQYF TRBD2 NA TRBJ2-5 TRBV27
TGTGCCAGCTCCCCGACCCGACTGGACAGGGGGAACATTCAGTACTTC CASSPTRLDRGNIQYF TRBD1 many TRBJ2-4 TRBV18
TGTGCCAGCAGCTTAGAAGGACAGGGTGGGATCTATGGCTACACCTTC CASSLEGQGGIYGYTF TRBD1 many TRBJ1-2 TRBV7-2
TGTGCCAGCAGTTTTCCCCAACCCGGGACAGAGCTCTACGAGCAGTACTTC CASSFPQPGTELYEQYF TRBD1 NA TRBJ2-7 TRBV28
TGTGCCAGCAGCTTAGCGCCCCGGACAGGGCCCTATGGCTACACCTTC CASSLAPRTGPYGYTF TRBD1 few TRBJ1-2 TRBV7-8
TGCGCCAGCAGCTTTCTTTCAGGGGAGTTGGACTATGGCTACACCTTC CASSFLSGELDYGYTF NA NA TRBJ1-2 TRBV5-1
TGTGCCAGCAGCTTCAGATCGGGATCACCCCTCCACTTT CASSFRSGSPLHF NA many TRBJ1-6 TRBV5-6
TGCGCCAGCAGCTCGGTCATAGGTGGCACTGAAGCTTTCTTT CASSSVIGGTEAFF NA few TRBJ1-1 TRBV5-1
TGTGCCAGCAGCGTTGGAGGGGCCGGAGCTAACTATGGCTACACCTTC CASSVGGAGANYGYTF NA many TRBJ1-2 TRBV9
TGTGCCAGCAGCGACCCCCTGACCAGCTCTCATGAGCAGTTCTTC CASSDPLTSSHEQFF NA NA TRBJ2-1 TRBV9
TGCAGTGCACACAAACCCGGGACAGGGGGGGAGCAGTACTTC CSAHKPGTGGEQYF TRBD1 NA TRBJ2-7 TRBV20-1
TGTGCCAGCAGTTTATTCCGGGGAAATGACTATGGCTACACCTTC CASSLFRGNDYGYTF NA few TRBJ1-2 TRBV28
TGTGCCAGCAGCTGGGGAACAGGTAGCACAGATACGCAGTATTTT CASSWGTGSTDTQYF NA many TRBJ2-3 TRBV5-6
TGTGCCAGCAGTTATCCTAACTATGGCTACACCTTC CASSYPNYGYTF NA NA TRBJ1-2 TRBV28
TGTGCCAGCAGCTTCGGGGGAGCGGGGGGCCACAATGAGCAGTTCTTC CASSFGGAGGHNEQFF TRBD2 few TRBJ2-1 TRBV5-4
TGTGCCAGCCTCCACAGGGGCACAGATACGCAGTATTTT CASLHRGTDTQYF NA few TRBJ2-3 TRBV6-2/TRBV6-3
TGTGCCAGCAGATACAGGGGAAGGACGGAGACCCAGTACTTC CASRYRGRTETQYF TRBD1 many TRBJ2-5 TRBV12-3/TRBV12-4
TGTGCCAGCAGCCCACGCTCCCGGGAGGGGAGTTGGGCTGAAGCTTTCTTT CASSPRSREGSWAEAFF NA NA TRBJ1-1 TRBV13
TGTGCCAGCAGCAGAACAGGGATTGGGGGTTATGGCTACACCTTC CASSRTGIGGYGYTF NA few TRBJ1-2 TRBV11-2
TGTGCCAGCAGAAGGCAGGGGACGGGAGAGCAGTTCTTC CASRRQGTGEQFF NA few TRBJ2-1 TRBV27
TGTGCCAGCAGCCCTCTAGCGGGGCACGAGGAGACCCAGTACTTC CASSPLAGHEETQYF TRBD2 few TRBJ2-5 TRBV12-3/TRBV12-4
TGTGCCAGCAGCCTTTCTACCACCGGGGAGCAGTTCTTC CASSLSTTGEQFF NA few TRBJ2-1 TRBV3-1
TGCGCCAGCAGCGTGATCGCAGACACTGAAGTTTTCTTT CASSVIADTEVFF NA NA TRBJ1-1 TRBV5-1
TGTGCCAGCAGTCCGACCCTTAACACCTTCTACGAGCAGTACTTC CASSPTLNTFYEQYF NA NA TRBJ2-7 TRBV6-1
TGTGCCAGCAGCTTAGGCAAAAGTGGCTACACCTTC CASSLGKSGYTF NA many TRBJ1-2 TRBV13
TGTGCCAGCAGCGTTACAGGGCTTCTGAACACTGAAGCTTTCTTT CASSVTGLLNTEAFF NA NA TRBJ1-1 TRBV9
TGCAGTGCTAGAGTTCCTGGGGAAAAACTGTTTTTT CSARVPGEKLFF NA NA TRBJ1-4 TRBV20-1
TGTGCCACCAGCGAGGTTAATCAGCCCCAGCATTTT CATSEVNQPQHF NA NA TRBJ1-5 TRBV15
TGTGCCAGCAGCTTAGGGCTACAGGGGCAAGAGACCCAGTACTTC CASSLGLQGQETQYF TRBD1 many TRBJ2-5 TRBV11-2
TGTGCCAGCTCATCACGACAGGGGAGTAATTCACCCCTCCACTTT CASSSRQGSNSPLHF TRBD1 many TRBJ1-6 TRBV2
TGTGCCAGCAGACGGACGGCCTTGGATGGCTACACCTTC CASRRTALDGYTF NA few TRBJ1-2 TRBV27
TGCAGTGCTAGACGAGATTCCTCCTCCTATAATTCACCCCTCCACTTT CSARRDSSSYNSPLHF NA NA TRBJ1-6 TRBV20-1